These T cell receptor beta chains were read from a single sample in a study of blood T cell repertoires in COVID-19. Using immunoSEQ multiplex PCR, the repertoire was profiled, and TCRdb retains in-frame clones only, with some absent. Of some 200,000 clones in the sample, 84% were seen once. The specimen sequenced was peripheral blood. These receptors came from a woman in her thirties or forties who had recovered from COVID-19. Each CDR3 is given with its conserved first and last residue. D genes are given only for firm matches. Part of the rows lack a size; the others show once, few, many or a class for expanded clones.

TRBJ2-2,TRBD2,few,TRBV24-1,CATSAAGIGELFF,TGTGCCACCAGTGCAGCGGGGATCGGGGAGCTGTTTTTT
TRBJ2-3,-,once,TRBV19,CASSISLSTDTQYF,TGTGCCAGTAGTATAAGCCTTAGCACAGATACGCAGTATTTT
TRBJ2-7,-,-,TRBV6-6,CASSQEGYEQYF,TGTGCCAGCTCCCAGGAGGGCTACGAGCAGTACTTC
TRBJ2-2,-,-,TRBV7-2,CASSFRQGGTGELFF,TGTGCCAGCAGCTTTCGACAGGGAGGCACCGGGGAGCTGTTTTTT
TRBJ2-5,TRBD2,-,TRBV18,CASSRLAGGQETQYF,TGTGCCAGCTCAAGACTAGCGGGGGGGCAAGAGACCCAGTACTTC
TRBJ2-3,-,-,TRBV12-3/TRBV12-4,CASSLLTDTQYF,TGTGCCAGCAGTCTACTGACAGATACGCAGTATTTT
TRBJ2-7,-,-,TRBV30,CAWRYPQAYEQYF,TGTGCCTGGAGGTATCCCCAGGCCTACGAGCAGTACTTC
TRBJ2-5,-,-,TRBV9,CASSVGGRGQETQYF,TGTGCCAGCAGCGTAGGGGGAAGGGGGCAAGAGACCCAGTACTTC
TRBJ2-7,-,-,TRBV7-2,CASSSGQTLSYEQYF,TGTGCCAGCAGCTCCGGACAGACGCTCTCCTACGAGCAGTACTTC
TRBJ1-5,TRBD1,-,TRBV19,CASSPIDRGPNQPQHF,TGTGCCAGTAGTCCGATAGACAGGGGGCCCAATCAGCCCCAGCATTTT
TRBJ2-1,TRBD2,-,TRBV11-2,CASMNSGGDEQFF,TGTGCCAGCATGAATAGCGGGGGAGATGAGCAGTTCTTC
TRBJ2-2,-,-,TRBV2,CASSSTVGELFF,TGTGCCAGCAGTTCGACAGTCGGGGAGCTGTTTTTT
TRBJ1-6,TRBD1,-,TRBV28,CASSSGQANSPLHF,TGTGCCAGCAGTAGTGGACAGGCAAATTCACCCCTCCACTTT
TRBJ2-2,-,-,TRBV5-6,CASSRPTGSQNTGELFF,TGTGCCAGCAGCCGGCCCACAGGGAGCCAAAACACCGGGGAGCTGTTTTTT
TRBJ2-3,TRBD2,-,TRBV5-1,CASSSAPGLVASTTQYF,TGCGCCAGCAGCTCGGCGCCGGGACTAGTCGCTTCGACTACGCAGTATTTT
TRBJ1-2,TRBD1,-,TRBV19,CASRLPGGIGYTF,TGTGCCAGTAGGTTGCCAGGGGGCATTGGCTACACCTTC
TRBJ2-4,TRBD1,-,TRBV7-2,CASSSTGGRGNIQYF,TGTGCCAGCAGCTCGACAGGGGGAAGGGGGAACATTCAGTACTTC